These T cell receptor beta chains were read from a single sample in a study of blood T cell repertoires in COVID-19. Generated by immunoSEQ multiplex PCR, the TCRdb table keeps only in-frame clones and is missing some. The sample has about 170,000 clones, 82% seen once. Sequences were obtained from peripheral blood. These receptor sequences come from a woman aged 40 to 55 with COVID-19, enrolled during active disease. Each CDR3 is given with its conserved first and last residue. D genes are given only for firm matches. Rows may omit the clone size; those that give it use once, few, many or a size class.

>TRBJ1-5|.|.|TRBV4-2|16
CASSQEAQNPNQPQHF
TGTGCCAGCAGCCAAGAGGCCCAGAACCCCAATCAGCCCCAGCATTTT
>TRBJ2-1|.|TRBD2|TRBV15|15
CATSTGTSGRREQFF
TGTGCCACCAGCACCGGGACTAGCGGGCGACGTGAGCAGTTCTTC
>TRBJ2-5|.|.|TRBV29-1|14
CSVVGQLARETQYF
TGCAGCGTGGTTGGACAGCTGGCGAGGGAGACCCAGTACTTC
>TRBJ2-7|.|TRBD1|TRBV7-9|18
CASSFWAGTGEIPYEQYF
TGTGCCAGCTCCTTTTGGGCAGGGACAGGGGAGATTCCCTACGAGCAGTACTTC
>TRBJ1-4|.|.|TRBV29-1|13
CSVEGGRGEKLFF
TGCAGCGTTGAAGGGGGGCGAGGGGAAAAACTGTTTTTT
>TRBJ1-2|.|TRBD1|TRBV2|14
CASSWDRGNRGYTF
TGTGCCAGCAGCTGGGACAGGGGAAATCGTGGCTACACCTTC
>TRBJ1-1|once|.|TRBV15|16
CATSRAAVPMNTEAFF
TGTGCCACCAGCAGAGCTGCAGTCCCGATGAACACTGAAGCTTTCTTT
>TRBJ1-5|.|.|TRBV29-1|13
CSVQGFDNQPQHF
TGCAGCGTTCAGGGTTTCGACAATCAGCCCCAGCATTTT
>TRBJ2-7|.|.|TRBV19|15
CASRPTGIGTYEQYF
TGTGCCAGTAGGCCGACAGGCATTGGGACCTACGAGCAGTACTTC
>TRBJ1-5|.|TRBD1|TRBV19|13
CASSGQGAQPQHF
TGTGCCAGTAGTGGACAGGGGGCTCAGCCCCAGCATTTT
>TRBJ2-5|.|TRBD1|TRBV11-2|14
CASSPDRGWETQYF
TGTGCCAGCAGCCCGGACAGGGGGTGGGAGACCCAGTACTTC
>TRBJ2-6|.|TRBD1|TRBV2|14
CAGTRGLGANVLTF
TGTGCCGGGACAAGGGGGCTTGGGGCCAACGTCCTGACTTTC
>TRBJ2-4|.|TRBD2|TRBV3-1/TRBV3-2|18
CASSRRPGGGAAKNIQYF
TGTGCCAGCAGCCGCCGACCGGGCGGGGGGGCGGCCAAAAACATTCAGTACTTC
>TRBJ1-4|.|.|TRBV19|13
CASIAGPNEKLFF
TGTGCCAGTATTGCGGGACCAAATGAAAAACTGTTTTTT
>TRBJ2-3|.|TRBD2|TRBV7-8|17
CASSLPQAGPITDTQYF
TGTGCCAGCAGCTTACCCCAAGCGGGACCGATCACAGATACGCAGTATTTT
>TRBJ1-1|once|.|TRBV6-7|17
CASTWGLHRSGNTEAFF
TGTGCCAGCACCTGGGGGCTACATAGGTCGGGGAACACTGAAGCTTTCTTT
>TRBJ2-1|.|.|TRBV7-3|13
CASSLTPDNEQFF
TGTGCCAGCAGCTTAACCCCGGACAATGAGCAGTTCTTC
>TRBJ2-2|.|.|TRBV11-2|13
CASSLDLGGVLFF
TGTGCCAGCAGCTTAGATCTGGGAGGAGTACTGTTTTTT
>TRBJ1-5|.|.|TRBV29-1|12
CSVGQTNQPQHF
TGCAGCGTCGGACAGACCAATCAGCCCCAGCATTTT
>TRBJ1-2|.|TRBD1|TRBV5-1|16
CASSANRDRRTYGYTF
TGCGCCAGCAGCGCGAACCGGGACAGACGAACCTATGGCTACACCTTC
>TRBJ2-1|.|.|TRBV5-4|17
CASSLELASSSYNEQFF
TGTGCCAGCAGCTTGGAGTTAGCGTCAAGCTCCTACAATGAGCAGTTCTTC
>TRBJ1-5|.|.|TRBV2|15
CASRARSQGNQPQHF
TGTGCCAGCAGGGCCCGGAGCCAAGGCAATCAGCCCCAGCATTTT
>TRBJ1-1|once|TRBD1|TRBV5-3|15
CARSTNRGLNTEAFF
TGTGCCAGAAGTACTAACAGGGGACTGAACACTGAAGCTTTCTTT
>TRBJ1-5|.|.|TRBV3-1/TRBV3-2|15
CASSQSTNRNQPQHF
TGTGCCAGCAGCCAAAGTACTAACCGAAATCAGCCCCAGCATTTT
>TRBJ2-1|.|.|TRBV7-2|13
CASSLAQNNEQFF
TGTGCCAGCAGCTTAGCTCAGAACAATGAGCAGTTCTTC
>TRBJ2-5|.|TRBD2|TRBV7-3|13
CARGLAEQETQYF
TGTGCCAGGGGGCTAGCGGAACAAGAGACCCAGTACTTC
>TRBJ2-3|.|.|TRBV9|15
CASSVGSGSTDTQYF
TGTGCCAGCAGCGTAGGTTCGGGAAGCACAGATACGCAGTATTTT
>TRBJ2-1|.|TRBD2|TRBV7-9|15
CASRRTSGSWNEQFF
TGTGCCAGCAGACGTACTAGCGGGAGTTGGAATGAGCAGTTCTTC
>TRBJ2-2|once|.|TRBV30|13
CAWRLVRVGELFF
TGTGCCTGGAGATTGGTGAGAGTCGGGGAGCTGTTTTTT
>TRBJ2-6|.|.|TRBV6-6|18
CASSRPRTGSSGANVLTF
TGTGCCAGCAGTCGGCCGCGTACAGGGAGCTCTGGGGCCAACGTCCTGACTTTC
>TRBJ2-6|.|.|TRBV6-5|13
CAVSSSGANVLTF
TGTGCCGTCTCGAGCTCTGGGGCCAACGTCCTGACTTTC
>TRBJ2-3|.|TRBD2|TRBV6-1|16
CASSVVSGGWADTQYF
TGTGCCAGCAGTGTAGTTAGCGGGGGGTGGGCAGATACGCAGTATTTT
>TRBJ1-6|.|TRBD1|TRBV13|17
CASSLRGQGVGNSPLHF
TGTGCCAGCAGCTTACGGGGACAGGGGGTAGGTAATTCACCCCTCCACTTT
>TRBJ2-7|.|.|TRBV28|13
CASLRDLNYEQYF
TGTGCCAGCCTCCGGGACTTAAACTACGAGCAGTACTTC
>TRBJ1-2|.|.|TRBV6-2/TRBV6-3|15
CASSTRDITLYGYTF
TGTGCCAGCAGTACTCGGGACATTACCCTTTATGGCTACACCTTC
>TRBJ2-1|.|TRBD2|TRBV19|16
CASSPTSAGGYNEQFF
TGTGCCAGTAGTCCAACTAGCGCGGGAGGATACAATGAGCAGTTCTTC
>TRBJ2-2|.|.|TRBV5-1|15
CASAGNTMNTGELFF
TGCGCCAGCGCAGGAAACACAATGAACACCGGGGAGCTGTTTTTT
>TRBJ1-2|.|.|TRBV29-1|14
CSVRGTLANYGYTF
TGCAGCGTCCGCGGGACCCTCGCTAACTATGGCTACACCTTC
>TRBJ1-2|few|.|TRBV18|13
CASSPPNKGEYTF
TGTGCCAGCTCACCACCGAACAAAGGGGAATACACCTTC
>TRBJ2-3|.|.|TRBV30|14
CAWVKMGWTDTQYF
TGTGCCTGGGTTAAGATGGGCTGGACAGATACGCAGTATTTT
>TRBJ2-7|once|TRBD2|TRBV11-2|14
CASSPDGGTYEQYF
TGTGCCAGCAGCCCGGACGGGGGGACCTACGAGCAGTACTTC
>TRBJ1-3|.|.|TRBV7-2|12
CASSLQGNTIYF
TGTGCCAGCAGCCTCCAGGGAAACACCATATATTTT
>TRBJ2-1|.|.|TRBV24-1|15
CATSDPGSPYNEQFF
TGTGCCACCAGTGATCCGGGGAGCCCCTACAATGAGCAGTTCTTC
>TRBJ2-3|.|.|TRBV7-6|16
CASSTRGAQGTDTQYF
TGTGCCAGCAGCACAAGAGGGGCGCAGGGGACAGATACGCAGTATTTT
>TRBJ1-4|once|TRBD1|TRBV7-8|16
CASSGGQGTLNEKLFF
TGTGCCAGCAGCGGGGGACAGGGGACCTTAAATGAAAAACTGTTTTTT
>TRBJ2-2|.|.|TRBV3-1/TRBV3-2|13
CASSDRFTGELFF
TGTGCCAGCAGCGACAGGTTCACCGGGGAGCTGTTTTTT
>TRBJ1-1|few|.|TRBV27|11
CASSRGTEAFF
TGTGCCAGCAGTCGAGGGACTGAAGCTTTCTTT
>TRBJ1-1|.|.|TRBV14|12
CASSQDSTIAFF
TGTGCCAGCAGCCAAGATTCGACAATAGCTTTCTTT
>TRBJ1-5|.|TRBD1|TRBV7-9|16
CASSLGGQGSVQPQHF
TGTGCCAGCAGCTTAGGAGGACAGGGGTCTGTTCAGCCCCAGCATTTT
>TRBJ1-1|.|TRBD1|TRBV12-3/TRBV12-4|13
CASRGQIYTEAFF
TGTGCCAGCAGGGGACAGATTTACACTGAAGCTTTCTTT
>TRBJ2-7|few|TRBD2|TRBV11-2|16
CASSLALGSGRYEQYF
TGTGCCAGCAGCTTAGCTTTAGGTAGCGGGAGATACGAGCAGTACTTC
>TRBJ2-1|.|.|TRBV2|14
CASSDRGTFNEQFF
TGTGCCAGCAGTGACAGGGGTACATTCAATGAGCAGTTCTTC
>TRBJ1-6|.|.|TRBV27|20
CASSLRLAFLGGLKDSPLHF
TGTGCCAGCAGTTTGCGCCTTGCGTTTTTAGGGGGTTTGAAGGATTCACCCCTCCACTTT